Given below is one T cell receptor (beta chain) in context. CDR1 is SGHTS and CDR2 is YDEGEE in the germline V gene. With V trimmed by 5 bases and J by 11 bases, 5 bases remained unmatched. CDR3 length: 13 residues. Assay: immunoSEQ multiplex PCR; the TCRdb copy retains only in-frame clones and omits some. Of about 14,000 clones in the sample, 70% to 90% were seen once. This record comes from a study of technical replicates of blood from a handful of donors. The source is a human donor in good health. The sequenced sample was PBMCs. V usage is TRBV5-8 and J usage is TRBJ1-4; TRBD1 matches 11 bases. This CDR3 is CASSRDRGRKLFF. For the CDR3, the DNA is TGTGCCAGCAGTCGGGACAGGGGGAGGAAACTGTTTTTT.